Listed below are T cell receptor beta chains from one sample, sequenced in a study of T cell changes during pregnancy in multiple sclerosis. Libraries were prepared by immunoSEQ multiplex PCR; TCRdb keeps only in-frame clonotypes and omits some of them. The table has about 33,000 clones, roughly nine tenths seen once. The sequencing here drew on CD4+ T cells from peripheral blood mononuclear cells, taken in the third trimester of pregnancy. These receptors all stem from a female donor in good health, enrolled as a control in a pregnancy study. The CDR3 runs from the conserved cysteine through the conserved F or W. A D gene is named only where the DNA matches it firmly. The size entry is marked missing in some rows and otherwise reads once, few, many or a size class.

V gene,D gene,clone size,J gene,CDR3 protein,CDR3 DNA
TRBV5-4,NA,NA,TRBJ1-4,CASSSRGTATNEKLFF,TGTGCCAGCAGCTCGCGGGGGACGGCAACTAATGAAAAACTGTTTTTT
TRBV28,TRBD1,NA,TRBJ1-5,CASSPRQGRVPQHF,TGTGCCAGCAGTCCACGACAGGGCCGAGTTCCCCAGCATTTT
TRBV7-9,NA,NA,TRBJ2-3,CASSLDRWGADTQYF,TGTGCCAGCAGCCTGGACCGTTGGGGCGCAGATACGCAGTATTTT
TRBV28,TRBD1,NA,TRBJ1-3,CASGSGQGGNTIYF,TGTGCCAGCGGTTCCGGACAGGGTGGAAACACCATATATTTT
TRBV28,TRBD2,NA,TRBJ2-3,CASSSAAGGKDTQYF,TGTGCCAGCAGTTCCGCAGCGGGGGGAAAAGATACGCAGTATTTT
TRBV28,NA,NA,TRBJ1-5,CASSFSRVWQPQHF,TGTGCCAGCAGTTTTTCCAGGGTATGGCAGCCCCAGCATTTT
TRBV7-3,NA,NA,TRBJ1-1,CASSPAGTPNTEAFF,TGTGCCAGCAGCCCGGCCGGGACACCGAACACTGAAGCTTTCTTT
TRBV6-1,NA,NA,TRBJ2-4,CASSEGPGKNIQYF,TGTGCCAGCAGTGAAGGACCGGGGAAAAACATTCAGTACTTC
TRBV21-1,NA,NA,TRBJ2-7,CATGTASSYEQYF,TGTGCCACCGGGACTGCGAGCTCCTACGAGCAGTACTTC
TRBV28,NA,NA,TRBJ1-4,CASSLNRRRLDEKLFF,TGTGCCAGCAGTTTAAATAGGAGGAGGTTGGACGAAAAACTGTTTTTT
TRBV7-9,NA,NA,TRBJ2-1,CASPAAAPGDEQFF,TGTGCCAGCCCCGCTGCCGCACCCGGGGATGAGCAGTTCTTC
TRBV6-5,TRBD1,NA,TRBJ2-7,CASSYRQGAYEQYF,TGTGCCAGCAGTTACCGACAGGGGGCTTACGAGCAGTACTTC
TRBV7-6,NA,NA,TRBJ1-4,CASSLAQGSGEKLFF,TGTGCCAGCAGCTTAGCCCAGGGGTCGGGCGAAAAACTGTTTTTT
TRBV2,TRBD1,NA,TRBJ2-4,CASSPDRVNIQYF,TGTGCCAGCAGTCCGGACAGGGTGAACATTCAGTACTTC
TRBV7-2,NA,NA,TRBJ2-7,CASSLTGVLDEQYF,TGTGCCAGCAGCTTAACGGGAGTCCTCGACGAGCAGTACTTC
TRBV30,TRBD1,NA,TRBJ2-3,CAWSDQGARTDTQYF,TGTGCCTGGAGCGATCAGGGGGCTCGCACAGATACGCAGTATTTT
TRBV5-4,NA,once,TRBJ2-1,CASSLVTRSYNEQFF,TGTGCCAGCAGCTTGGTGACTAGGTCCTACAATGAGCAGTTCTTC
TRBV2,TRBD1,NA,TRBJ2-7,CASRDVGTERARSYEQYF,TGTGCCAGCAGGGACGTAGGGACAGAGCGCGCCAGATCCTACGAGCAGTACTTC
TRBV27,NA,NA,TRBJ2-1,CASSTYTSRAYNEQFF,TGTGCCAGCAGTACCTATACTAGCAGGGCCTACAATGAGCAGTTCTTC
TRBV18,NA,NA,TRBJ1-3,CASSPTVDGNTIYF,TGTGCCAGCTCACCCACTGTCGATGGAAACACCATATATTTT
TRBV10-2,NA,NA,TRBJ2-3,CASTGTDTQYF,TGCGCCAGCACTGGCACAGATACGCAGTATTTT
TRBV4-1,TRBD1,few,TRBJ2-5,CASSPGQGKETQYF,TGCGCCAGCAGCCCCGGACAGGGAAAAGAGACCCAGTACTTC
TRBV2,NA,NA,TRBJ1-1,CASSEGGGTEAFF,TGTGCCAGCAGCGAGGGGGGGGGCACTGAAGCTTTCTTT
TRBV6-6,TRBD1,once,TRBJ1-5,CASSRDRGIHQPQHF,TGTGCCAGCAGTCGGGACAGGGGGATCCATCAGCCCCAGCATTTT
TRBV7-2,NA,NA,TRBJ2-2,CASSPRRTNTGELFF,TGTGCCAGCAGTCCGCGCAGGACGAACACCGGGGAGCTGTTTTTT
TRBV7-8,TRBD2,once,TRBJ2-7,CASSFGLAVNSYEQYF,TGTGCCAGCAGCTTCGGACTAGCGGTGAACTCCTACGAGCAGTACTTC
TRBV29-1,TRBD1,NA,TRBJ1-2,CSAGTDNYGYTF,TGCAGCGCAGGGACAGACAATTATGGCTACACCTTC
TRBV11-2,TRBD1,NA,TRBJ1-2,CASSLDSWTGLDGYTF,TGTGCCAGCAGCTTAGATAGTTGGACAGGGCTGGATGGCTACACCTTC
TRBV15,TRBD1,NA,TRBJ2-1,CATKGGRSYNEQFF,TGTGCCACGAAAGGGGGCCGCTCCTACAATGAGCAGTTCTTC
TRBV4-1,TRBD2,NA,TRBJ2-1,CASSQDVREFWDEQFF,TGCGCCAGCAGCCAAGATGTGCGGGAGTTTTGGGATGAGCAGTTCTTC
TRBV18,TRBD2,NA,TRBJ2-5,CASSPPGLSETQYF,TGTGCCAGCTCACCACCGGGACTATCGGAGACCCAGTACTTC
TRBV28,TRBD1,NA,TRBJ2-7,CASSPGQEIIPSYEQYF,TGTGCCAGCAGCCCGGGACAGGAGATTATTCCTTCCTACGAGCAGTACTTC
TRBV2,TRBD1,NA,TRBJ1-1,CASSPPGGGLTEAFF,TGTGCCAGCAGTCCCCCGGGAGGGGGCTTGACTGAAGCTTTCTTT
TRBV7-2,NA,few,TRBJ1-2,CASSFGLRDGYTF,TGTGCCAGCAGCTTTGGTTTGAGGGATGGCTACACCTTC
TRBV5-1,NA,NA,TRBJ2-7,CASRSTLQGSYEQYF,TGCGCCAGCAGATCCACCCTACAGGGCTCCTACGAGCAGTACTTC
TRBV6-4,NA,NA,TRBJ1-6,CASSDYLYSPLHF,TGTGCCAGCAGTGACTATCTCTATTCACCCCTCCACTTT
TRBV5-4,NA,NA,TRBJ1-5,CASSLGANQPQHF,TGTGCCAGCAGCTTGGGAGCGAATCAGCCCCAGCATTTT
TRBV28,NA,NA,TRBJ2-7,CASSPPGNYEQYF,TGTGCCAGCAGCCCTCCAGGGAATTACGAGCAGTACTTC
TRBV7-9,TRBD1,NA,TRBJ2-5,CASSRTGGEAQYF,TGTGCCAGCAGCCGGACAGGGGGGGAGGCCCAGTACTTC
TRBV29-1,NA,NA,TRBJ2-3,CSSDTQYF,TGCAGCTCGGATACGCAGTATTTT
TRBV9,TRBD2,NA,TRBJ2-1,CASSAGLAGGNNEQFF,TGTGCCAGCAGCGCCGGACTAGCGGGGGGGAACAATGAGCAGTTCTTC
TRBV7-2,TRBD2,once,TRBJ2-3,CASSSPTSGGLRVTQYF,TGTGCCAGCAGTTCCCCCACTAGCGGGGGCCTTCGGGTGACGCAGTATTTT
TRBV18,NA,NA,TRBJ2-3,CASSPIPGNPSTDTQYF,TGTGCCAGCTCACCTATTCCAGGGAACCCTAGCACAGATACGCAGTATTTT
TRBV27,TRBD1,NA,TRBJ1-5,CASSRTTGGNQPQHF,TGTGCCAGCAGTCGGACGACAGGGGGTAATCAGCCCCAGCATTTT
TRBV7-9,TRBD2,NA,TRBJ2-1,CASSLLPTSGVYNEQFF,TGTGCCAGCAGCTTACTCCCCACTAGCGGGGTCTACAATGAGCAGTTCTTC
TRBV6-1,NA,few,TRBJ1-6,CASGGASQGPLHF,TGTGCCAGCGGGGGGGCAAGCCAAGGGCCCCTCCACTTT
TRBV11-2,NA,NA,TRBJ2-5,CASSFWAGQETQYF,TGTGCCAGCAGCTTCTGGGCGGGGCAAGAGACCCAGTACTTC
TRBV7-8,TRBD1,once,TRBJ1-3,CASSSIHVVGQGTGNTIYF,TGTGCCAGCAGCTCGATCCATGTTGTGGGACAGGGGACAGGAAACACCATATATTTT
TRBV29-1,TRBD1,NA,TRBJ2-7,CSVLGTGASYEQYF,TGCAGCGTCCTTGGGACAGGAGCTTCCTACGAGCAGTACTTC